This passage covers 19 T cell receptor beta chains from one sample sequenced in a study of T cells in Graves' hyperthyroidism and ophthalmopathy. The investigators amplified TCR beta CDR3 regions from RNA transcripts. The TCR CDR3 was amplified in a first-round RT-PCR using the HTBI primer set. TCRdb processed the multiplex PCR reads anew with MiXCR; each CDR3 protein has one entry. The sample lists 360,000 or so distinct CDR3 sequences, 15% to 20% occurring once. The sequencing input was blood. Receptor source: a woman aged 40 to 49 with Graves' ophthalmopathy.

This clonotype was seen repeatedly, ten times or more. CDR3 coding DNA: TGTGCCAGCAGCCAAGATCTGGACAGGGGCCCCCTCTATGGCTACACCTTC. Protein product: CASSQDLDRGPLYGYTF. This sequence joins TRBV14 and TRBJ1-2, with 9 bases lining up with TRBD1. The CDR3 consists of 17 residues. V was clipped by 0 bases and J by 4 bases; unmatched bases: 9. Germline-derived CDR1 and CDR2 are SGHDN and FVKESK.

This clonotype was counted ten times or more. The genes are TRBV29-1 and TRBJ2-5; tentative D call: TRBD2 (5 bases). Germline assignment: CDR1 SQVTM and CDR2 ANQGSEA. The CDR3 is 16 amino acids. Between the trimmed V and J ends, which lost 4 bases and 1 base, there was a span of 19 bases. The CDR3 spells CSVGDPRRRAQETQYF. Written as DNA, the CDR3 is TGCAGCGTTGGAGACCCCCGGAGGCGGGCCCAAGAGACCCAGTACTTC.

There are many counts of this clonotype. This chain links TRBV12-3 or TRBV12-4 with TRBJ1-2; 7 bases match TRBD1. This CDR3 has 15 amino acids. The trim removed 6 bases at V and 5 bases at J, leaving 12 bases unmatched. The CDR3 sequence: CASSPSTGAVYGYTF. The CDR3 bases are TGTGCCAGCAGCCCTTCCACAGGGGCGGTTTATGGCTACACCTTC.

This clonotype was found many times. One end of the junction varies from germline; a read error may be responsible. The rearrangement joins TRBV5-1 to TRBJ2-7, with TRBD2 identical over 11 bases. This CDR3 has 15 amino acids. The germline CDR1 and CDR2 sequences are SGHRS and YFSETQ. CDR3 sequence (DNA): TGCGTCAGCAGTTCCGGGACTAGCGGCATCTACGAGCAGTACTTC. Its translation is CVSSSGTSGIYEQYF.

Ten or more counts support this clonotype. In DNA form, the CDR3 reads TGTGCCAGCAGCTTAGGGTTCGCAGGGACCCATTATGGCTACACCTTC. Protein product: CASSLGFAGTHYGYTF. The rearrangement links TRBV11-1 to TRBJ1-2, with D tentatively TRBD1 (5 bases). V was trimmed by 1 base and J by 5 bases, leaving 17 bases between them. The CDR3 is 16 amino acids. Germline lookup yields CDR1 SGHAT and CDR2 FQDESV (reference sequence).

The chain combines TRBV20-1 with TRBJ1-5, with D possibly TRBD1 on 6 matching bases. CDR3 size: 13 residues. Germline CDR1 reads DFQATT; CDR2 reads SNEGSKA (reference sequence). V was trimmed by 4 bases and J by 4 bases, leaving 11 bases between them. CDR3: CSANPGENQPQHF. The DNA of the CDR3 is TGCAGTGCTAATCCAGGGGAGAATCAGCCCCAGCATTTT.

The J gene is TRBJ1-2, the V gene TRBV6-5, with D uncertain. V was clipped by 0 bases and J by 0 bases, with 8 bases between them. The CDR3 runs to 15 residues. CDR1 is MNHEY, CDR2 SVGAGI, per germline. DNA of the CDR3: TGTGCCAGCAGTTACTCAGGCGGGACTAACTATGGCTACACCTTC. It translates to CASSYSGGTNYGYTF.

The sample holds many counts of this clonotype. The CDR3 DNA follows: TGCAGTGCTAGAGGCCCCCGGGACACACGTTCAGAGCAGTACTTC. Its protein product is CSARGPRDTRSEQYF. The V call is TRBV20-1, the J call TRBJ2-7, with a possible D match to TRBD1 (6 bases). Germline-derived CDR1 and CDR2 are DFQATT and SNEGSKA (reference sequence). CDR3 length: 15 amino acids. Trimming shortened V by 1 base and J by 7 bases, and 20 bases separated the two germline ends.

The chain recombines TRBV6-5 with TRBJ2-5; a weak D match, TRBD1 (5 bases). Looked up from germline, CDR1 is MNHEY and CDR2 is SVGAGI. This CDR3 is built from 14 residues. The ends were cut back, 2 bases at V and 3 bases at J, with 10 bases in the middle. The CDR3 DNA follows: TGTGCCAGCAGTTACATGGGGCCGGAAGAGACCCAGTACTTC. Protein sequence: CASSYMGPEETQYF.

Many counts were recorded for this clonotype. The chain employs TRBV2 and TRBJ1-1; D perhaps matches TRBD1 (5 bases). This CDR3 has 10 residues. Germline assignment: CDR1 SNHLY and CDR2 FYNNEI. V shed 6 bases and J shed 10 bases, with 9 bases lying between them. CDR3 DNA sequence: TGTGCCAGCAGAGGGGAGAGAGCTTTCTTT. Its translation: CASRGERAFF.

This clonotype has a count of ten or more. The chain couples TRBV3-1 to TRBJ1-1, with D maybe TRBD1 (6 bases). The germline V and J ends were trimmed by 1 base and 6 bases, with 9 bases remaining between them. Germline values: CDR1 LGHDT, CDR2 YNNKEL (reference sequence). The CDR3 extends over 13 amino acids. CDR3 residues: CASSQAGVAEAFF. The CDR3 nucleotides read TGTGCCAGCAGCCAAGCAGGGGTAGCTGAAGCTTTCTTT.

This clonotype was found many times. The chain carries TRBV20-1 and TRBJ2-7; 13 bases are a match to TRBD2. The CDR3 loop spans 15 amino acids. V shed 1 base and J 4 bases; nucleotides not matched to a gene: 4. The germline CDR1 and CDR2 sequences are DFQATT and SNEGSKA (reference sequence). The chain's CDR3 is CSARAGLAGVYEQYF. The CDR3 coding sequence is TGCAGTGCTAGAGCAGGACTAGCGGGAGTTTACGAGCAGTACTTC.

This rearrangement joins TRBV14 to TRBJ2-2, with 13 nucleotides matching TRBD2. Trimming took 3 bases from V and 6 from J; bases not matched to a gene: 4. This CDR3 spans 16 amino acids. Looked up from germline, CDR1 is SGHDN and CDR2 is FVKESK. CDR3 in DNA: TGTGCCAGCAGCCAGACGGGACTAGCGGGATCCGGGGAGCTGTTTTTT. Translating gives CASSQTGLAGSGELFF. Full variable domain (outside the CDR3, taken from reference TRBV14 and TRBJ2-2): EAGVTQFPSHSVIEKGQTVTLRCDPISGHDNLYWYRRVMGKEIKFLLHFVKESKQDESGMPNNRFLAERTGGTYSTLKVQPAELEDSGVYFCASSQTGLAGSGELFFGEGSRLTVL.

At least ten counts were recorded for this clonotype. The genes are TRBV30 and TRBJ1-1; a weak D match, TRBD1 (5 bases). Germline assignment: CDR1 GTSNPN and CDR2 SVGIG (reference sequence). Trimming removed 3 bases at V and 10 bases at J, with 24 bases between. The CDR3 length is 15 residues. CDR3: CAWSPPSAGNRRAFF. CDR3 coding DNA: TGTGCCTGGAGCCCCCCCTCGGCAGGGAACCGACGAGCTTTCTTT.

This clonotype was seen a handful of times. The rearrangement links TRBV10-3 to TRBJ2-2; D is ambiguous. Trimming removed 8 bases from V and 4 bases from J, with 23 bases in between. CDR3 length: 17 amino acids. Germline V gene sequence: CDR1 ENHRY, CDR2 SYGVKD. This CDR3 is CAIPRGRQTDATGELFF. DNA of the CDR3: TGTGCCATCCCCCGAGGACGGCAGACCGACGCCACCGGGGAGCTGTTTTTT.

This chain joins TRBV20-1 and TRBJ2-7; TRBD2 matches 10 bases. The CDR3 has 12 residues. Germline CDR1 DFQATT, CDR2 SNEGSKA (reference sequence). The CDR3 DNA is TGCAGCGCTGCTAGCGGGAGAGCCGATCAGTACTTC. Translation gives CSAASGRADQYF.

This clonotype has just a few counts. J is TRBJ1-2 and V is TRBV5-1; the match to TRBD1 covers 12 bases. Germline trimming cut 7 bases from V and 7 bases from J; bases unmatched to any gene: 8. The CDR3 runs to 14 residues. Germline CDR1 is SGHRS and CDR2 is YFSETQ. The CDR3 bases are TGCGCCAGCCGCTCCGGGACAGGGGGCTCTGGCTACACCTTC. This gives the protein CASRSGTGGSGYTF. The full variable domain, with the rest looked up from reference TRBV5-1 and TRBJ1-2, is KAGVTQTPRYLIKTRGQQVTLSCSPISGHRSVSWYQQTPGQGLQFLFEYFSETQRNKGNFPGRFSGRQFSNSRSEMNVSTLELGDSALYLCASRSGTGGSGYTFGSGTRLTVV.

V usage is TRBV4-1 and J usage is TRBJ1-1; the D is unclear. CDR3 length equals 14 residues. CDR1 and CDR2 from the germline V gene are MGHRA and YSYEKL. Trimming removed 4 bases from V and 0 bases from J, with 9 bases in between. CDR3 sequence reads: CASSLRDLNTEAFF. Here the CDR3 DNA reads TGCGCCAGCAGCCTGAGGGATTTGAACACTGAAGCTTTCTTT.

This clonotype was recorded many times. The chain combines TRBV5-1 with TRBJ2-2; TRBD2 aligns across 15 bases. CDR1 and CDR2 (germline): SGHRS, YFSETQ. The CDR3 runs to 17 residues. V dropped 5 bases and J dropped 2; count of bases not matched to a gene: 4. The CDR3 DNA follows: TGCGCCAGCAGTACGGGACTAGCGGGAGGTAACACCGGGGAGCTGTTTTTT. Protein sequence: CASSTGLAGGNTGELFF.